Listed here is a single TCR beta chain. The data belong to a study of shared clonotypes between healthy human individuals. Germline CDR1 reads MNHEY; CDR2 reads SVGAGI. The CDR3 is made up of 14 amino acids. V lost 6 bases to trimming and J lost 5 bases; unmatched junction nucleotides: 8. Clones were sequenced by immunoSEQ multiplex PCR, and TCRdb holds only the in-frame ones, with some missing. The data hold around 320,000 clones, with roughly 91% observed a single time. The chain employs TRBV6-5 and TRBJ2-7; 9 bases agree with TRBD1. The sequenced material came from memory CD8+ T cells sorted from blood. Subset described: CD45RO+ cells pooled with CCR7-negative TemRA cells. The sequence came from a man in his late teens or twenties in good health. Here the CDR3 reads CASRPGQGFNEQYF. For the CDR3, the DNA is TGTGCCAGCAGGCCGGGACAGGGATTTAACGAGCAGTACTTC.